The clone carrying this T cell receptor (beta chain) was seen many times. Its specificity is not known. These data come from a study of beta chain features in type 1 diabetes. Of the isolated RNA, all was reverse transcribed, and so the sequenced material was expressed TCRB transcripts. This table comes from immunoSEQ multiplex PCR, and its TCRdb copy is limited to in-frame clones, with some not included. The sample holds roughly 500,000 clones, roughly 10% seen once. Study-level findings and limits: Naive, central memory and regulatory TCRB repertoires appeared more similar among patients than healthy donors. It was possible that PCR favored shorter templates, equally so in patients and controls. Possibly, sequencing cDNA over-represented cells that had high TCR expression levels.

The sample consisted of naive CD4+ T cells from blood. The TCR was taken from a woman under 30 in good health.

The chain's CDR3 is CAISGRASGTRNEQYF. CDR3 in DNA: TGTGCCATCAGTGGGAGGGCTAGCGGGACGCGAAACGAGCAGTACTTC. The chain is built from TRBV10-3 and TRBJ2-7, with 9 bases that match TRBD2. Germline CDR1 reads ENHRY; CDR2 reads SYGVKD. V lost 4 bases to trimming and J lost 5 bases; unmatched junction nucleotides: 12. The CDR3 is 16 amino acids.